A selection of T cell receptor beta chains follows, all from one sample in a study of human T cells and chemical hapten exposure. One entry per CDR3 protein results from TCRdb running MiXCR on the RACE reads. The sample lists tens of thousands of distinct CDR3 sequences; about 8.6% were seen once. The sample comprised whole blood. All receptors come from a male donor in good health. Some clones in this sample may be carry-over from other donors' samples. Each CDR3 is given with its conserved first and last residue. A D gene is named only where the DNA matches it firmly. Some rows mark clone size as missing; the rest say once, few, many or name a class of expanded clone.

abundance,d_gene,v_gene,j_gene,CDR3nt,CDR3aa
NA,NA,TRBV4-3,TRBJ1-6,TGCGCCAGCAGCCAAGATGGCCGGCTCTATAATTCACCCCTCCACTTT,CASSQDGRLYNSPLHF
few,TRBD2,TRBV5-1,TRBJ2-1,TGCGCCAGCAGCCCTAGGGGGACTAGCGTGAATGAGCAGTTCTTC,CASSPRGTSVNEQFF
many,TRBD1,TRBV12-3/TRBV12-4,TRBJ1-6,TGTGCCAGCAGTTCCCCGGGACAGGGCGGTTCACCCCTCCACTTT,CASSSPGQGGSPLHF
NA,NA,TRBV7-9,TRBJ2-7,TGTGCCAGCAGCTTAGGAGGGGCTTACTACGAGCAGTACTTC,CASSLGGAYYEQYF
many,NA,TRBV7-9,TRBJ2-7,TGTGCCAGCAGCTCGGACCGTTACTACGAGCAGTACTTC,CASSSDRYYEQYF
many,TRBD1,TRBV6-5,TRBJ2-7,TGTGCCAGCAGTTACTCGGGGGACAGCTCCTACGAGCAGTACTTC,CASSYSGDSSYEQYF
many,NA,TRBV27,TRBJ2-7,TGTGCCAGCAGTTTAGCCCGGGGGACCTACGAGCAGTACTTC,CASSLARGTYEQYF
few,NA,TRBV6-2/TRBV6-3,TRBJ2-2,TGTGCCAGCACAGGGACTGCGACCGGGGAGCTGTTTTTT,CASTGTATGELFF
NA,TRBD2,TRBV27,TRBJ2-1,TGTGCCAGCAGTCTTGGCCGTAGCGGGGGACGCTCCTACAATGAGCAGTTCTTC,CASSLGRSGGRSYNEQFF
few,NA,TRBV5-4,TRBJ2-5,TGTGCCAGCAGCCGCCGACAGGCCCAAGAGACCCAGTACTTC,CASSRRQAQETQYF
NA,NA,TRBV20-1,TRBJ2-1,TGCAGTGCTGTTGACAGGGAGGTCTACAATGAGCAGTTCTTC,CSAVDREVYNEQFF
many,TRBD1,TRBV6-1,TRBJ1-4,TGTGCCAGCAACAGCAGGGGGAATGAAAAACTGTTTTTT,CASNSRGNEKLFF
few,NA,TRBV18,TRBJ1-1,TGTGCCAGCTCACCACCGGGGGACTCTGAAGCTTTCTTT,CASSPPGDSEAFF
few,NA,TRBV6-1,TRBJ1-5,TGTGCCAGCAGTGAGAGGGGTGGCGGCAATCAGCCCCAGCATTTT,CASSERGGGNQPQHF
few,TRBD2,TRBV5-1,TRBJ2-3,TGCGCCAGCAGCTTCAAGCCAGCGGGAGGAGGCCACACAGATACGCAGTATTTT,CASSFKPAGGGHTDTQYF
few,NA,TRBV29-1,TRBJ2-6,TGCAGCGTGGATAGTGAGGGCTCTGGGGCCAACGTCCTGACTTTC,CSVDSEGSGANVLTF
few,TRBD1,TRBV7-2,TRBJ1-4,TGTGCCAGCATCCCGACAGGGTACCCTAATGAAAAACTGTTTTTT,CASIPTGYPNEKLFF
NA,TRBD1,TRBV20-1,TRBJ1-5,TGCAGTGAAAACCGGGACAGGGGGCTTCGTAGCAATCAGCCCCAGCATTTT,CSENRDRGLRSNQPQHF
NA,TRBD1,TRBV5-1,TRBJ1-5,TGCGCCAGCAGCTATGGGACAGGGTATCAGCCCCAGCATTTT,CASSYGTGYQPQHF
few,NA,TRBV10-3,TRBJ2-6,TGTGCCATCAGTCCGGGGATGGGCTCTGGGGCCAACGTCCTGACTTTC,CAISPGMGSGANVLTF
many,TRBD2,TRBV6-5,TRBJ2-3,TGTGCCAGCAAGATTAGCGGGAGTAAGACAGATACGCAGTATTTT,CASKISGSKTDTQYF
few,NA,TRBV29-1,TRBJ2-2,TGCAGCGTCTCGACAGAGCCGAACACCGGGGAGCTGTTTTTT,CSVSTEPNTGELFF
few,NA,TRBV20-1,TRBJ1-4,TGCAGTGCTTTAGGGCAGGGCGGCGAAAAACTGTTTTTT,CSALGQGGEKLFF
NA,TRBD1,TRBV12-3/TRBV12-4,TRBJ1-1,TGTGCCAGCAGCAGACAGGGAATTGAAGCTTTCTTT,CASSRQGIEAFF
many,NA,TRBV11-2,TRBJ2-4,TGTGCCAGCAGCCCCCTCCCCGGGGGCCGGGGAGACATTCAGTACTTC,CASSPLPGGRGDIQYF
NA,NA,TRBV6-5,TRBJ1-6,TGTGCCAGCAGTCCCGAGAAGAGGCCGAATTCACCCCTCCACTTT,CASSPEKRPNSPLHF
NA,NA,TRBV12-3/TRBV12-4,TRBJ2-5,TGTGCCACCCAACTCCGGGACGGACGAGAGACCCAGTACTTC,CATQLRDGRETQYF
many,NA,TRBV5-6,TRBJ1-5,TGTGCCAGCAGCTTGGCAGGGAACCGTCAGCCCCAGCATTTT,CASSLAGNRQPQHF
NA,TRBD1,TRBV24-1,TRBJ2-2,TGTGCCACCAGTGATACCGGGACAGGGAAGGACACCGGGGAGCTGTTTTTT,CATSDTGTGKDTGELFF
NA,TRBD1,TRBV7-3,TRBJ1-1,TGTGCCAGCAGCACCGACAGGGGGCCGACTGAAGCTTTCTTT,CASSTDRGPTEAFF
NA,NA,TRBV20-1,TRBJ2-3,TGCAGTGCTAGAGATCGAGGCCGCACAGATACGCAGTATTTT,CSARDRGRTDTQYF
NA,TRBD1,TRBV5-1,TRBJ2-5,TGCGCCAGCAGCTTGGGGCCAGGGGGCGAGACCCAGTACTTC,CASSLGPGGETQYF
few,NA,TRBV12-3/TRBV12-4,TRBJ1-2,TGTGCCAGCAGTTTTCTGGCAGGAAACTATGGCTACACCTTC,CASSFLAGNYGYTF
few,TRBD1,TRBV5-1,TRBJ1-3,TGCGCCAGCAGCAGCCGGACAGGCGATAGCTCTGGAAACACCATATATTTT,CASSSRTGDSSGNTIYF
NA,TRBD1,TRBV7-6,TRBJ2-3,TGTGCCAGCAGCTTAGGAGGGACAGGGGAAGCGATAACAGATACGCAGTATTTT,CASSLGGTGEAITDTQYF
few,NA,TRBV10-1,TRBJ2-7,TGCGCCAGCAGTGAGTCTTACGACTACGAGCAGTACTTC,CASSESYDYEQYF
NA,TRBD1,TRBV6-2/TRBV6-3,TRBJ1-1,TGTGCCAGCAGCTCCCGGGACAGGGATACTGAAGCTTTCTTT,CASSSRDRDTEAFF
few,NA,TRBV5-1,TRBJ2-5,TGCGCCAGCAGCTTGTCGCCCCCCCGGGCCCAAGAGACCCAGTACTTC,CASSLSPPRAQETQYF
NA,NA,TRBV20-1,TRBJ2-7,TGCAGTGCTAGAGAACCACGGTCGAGCTCCTACGAGCAGTACTTC,CSAREPRSSSYEQYF
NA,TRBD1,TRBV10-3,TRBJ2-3,TGTGCCATCAGCCGGGACAGAAGCACAGATACGCAGTATTTT,CAISRDRSTDTQYF
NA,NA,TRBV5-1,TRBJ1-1,TGCGCCAGCAGCTTGGAGGGGGAAGCTTTCTTT,CASSLEGEAFF
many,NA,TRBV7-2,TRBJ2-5,TGTGCCAGCAGCTTAAGGACTCCTGAGACCCAGTACTTC,CASSLRTPETQYF
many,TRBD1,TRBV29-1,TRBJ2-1,TGCAGCGTTGACAGGGGGATTGAGCAGTTCTTC,CSVDRGIEQFF
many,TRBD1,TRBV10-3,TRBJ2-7,TGTGCCATCAGTGCCTCAGGGCAGGGGGTCGAGCAGTACTTC,CAISASGQGVEQYF
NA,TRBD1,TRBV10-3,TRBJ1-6,TGTGCCATCAGGGAGTACCGGGACAGGCTGAATTCACCCCTCCACTTT,CAIREYRDRLNSPLHF
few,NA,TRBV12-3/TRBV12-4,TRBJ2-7,TGTGCCAGCAGTTTGGCAAGAGGGGGCTACGAGCAGTACTTC,CASSLARGGYEQYF
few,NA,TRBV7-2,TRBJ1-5,TGTGCCAGCAGCTTAGAACCCGATCAGCCCCAGCATTTT,CASSLEPDQPQHF
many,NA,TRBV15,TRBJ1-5,TGTGCCACCAGCAGTAGCGGAATTCAGCCCCAGCATTTT,CATSSSGIQPQHF